These T cell receptor beta chains were read from a single sample in a study of blood T cell repertoires in COVID-19. Using immunoSEQ multiplex PCR, the repertoire was profiled, and TCRdb retains in-frame clones only, with some absent. The table shows about 100,000 clones, with around nine tenths occurring only once. Material for sequencing was peripheral blood. Source of these receptors: a man between 65 and 85 years old with acute or convalescent COVID-19. Both conserved end residues are part of each CDR3. The D gene is left open where the match is weak. Not all rows give a size; the values are once, few, many and, for expanded clones, a class.

abundance: .
v_gene: TRBV5-4
d_gene: .
j_gene: TRBJ2-7
CDR3aa: CASSFYRTEQYF
CDR3nt: TGTGCCAGCAGCTTTTACAGAACCGAGCAGTACTTC

abundance: .
v_gene: TRBV7-9
d_gene: TRBD2
j_gene: TRBJ2-5
CDR3aa: CASSPGLAGIGQETQYF
CDR3nt: TGTGCCAGCAGCCCGGGACTAGCGGGAATTGGCCAAGAGACCCAGTACTTC

abundance: .
v_gene: TRBV6-5
d_gene: TRBD2
j_gene: TRBJ2-7
CDR3aa: CASIQTSGSYEQYF
CDR3nt: TGTGCCAGCATTCAGACTAGCGGCTCCTACGAGCAGTACTTC

abundance: .
v_gene: TRBV19
d_gene: .
j_gene: TRBJ1-4
CDR3aa: CASSMPRGNEKLFF
CDR3nt: TGTGCCAGTAGTATGCCCAGAGGTAATGAAAAACTGTTTTTT

abundance: .
v_gene: TRBV29-1
d_gene: .
j_gene: TRBJ1-4
CDR3aa: CSVAQSNEKLFF
CDR3nt: TGCAGCGTTGCACAGTCTAATGAAAAACTGTTTTTT

abundance: .
v_gene: TRBV6-5
d_gene: .
j_gene: TRBJ2-5
CDR3aa: CASILPPAETQYF
CDR3nt: TGTGCCAGCATTCTCCCCCCCGCGGAGACCCAGTACTTC

abundance: .
v_gene: TRBV19
d_gene: .
j_gene: TRBJ1-4
CDR3aa: CASRIGTRNEKLFF
CDR3nt: TGTGCCAGTAGGATCGGGACTCGTAATGAAAAACTGTTTTTT

abundance: once
v_gene: TRBV19
d_gene: TRBD1
j_gene: TRBJ1-1
CDR3aa: CASSINPTGLATEAFF
CDR3nt: TGTGCCAGTAGTATAAACCCGACAGGGTTGGCCACTGAAGCTTTCTTT

abundance: .
v_gene: TRBV6-5
d_gene: TRBD1
j_gene: TRBJ1-2
CDR3aa: CASSWGQGALGYGYTF
CDR3nt: TGTGCCAGCAGTTGGGGACAGGGGGCACTAGGCTATGGCTACACCTTC

abundance: .
v_gene: TRBV5-1
d_gene: .
j_gene: TRBJ1-1
CDR3aa: CASSLVSASGTEAFF
CDR3nt: TGCGCCAGCAGCTTGGTTTCAGCTAGCGGCACTGAAGCTTTCTTT

abundance: .
v_gene: TRBV3-1/TRBV3-2
d_gene: .
j_gene: TRBJ1-4
CDR3aa: CASSQGGDGEKLFF
CDR3nt: TGTGCCAGCAGCCAAGGGGGAGACGGTGAAAAACTGTTTTTT